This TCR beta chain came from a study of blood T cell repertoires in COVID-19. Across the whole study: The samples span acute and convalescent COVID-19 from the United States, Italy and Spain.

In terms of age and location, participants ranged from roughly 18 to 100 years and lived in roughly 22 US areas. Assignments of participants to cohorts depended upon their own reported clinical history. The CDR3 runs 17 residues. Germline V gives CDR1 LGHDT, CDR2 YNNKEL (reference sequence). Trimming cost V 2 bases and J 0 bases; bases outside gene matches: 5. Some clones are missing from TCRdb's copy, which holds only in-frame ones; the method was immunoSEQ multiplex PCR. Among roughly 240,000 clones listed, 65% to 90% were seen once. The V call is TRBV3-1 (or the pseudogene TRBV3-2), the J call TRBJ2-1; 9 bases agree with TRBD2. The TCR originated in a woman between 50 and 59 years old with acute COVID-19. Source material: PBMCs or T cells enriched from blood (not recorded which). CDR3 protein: CASSQNSAGGSYNEQFF. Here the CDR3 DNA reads TGTGCCAGCAGCCAAAACTCAGCGGGGGGCTCCTACAATGAGCAGTTCTTC.